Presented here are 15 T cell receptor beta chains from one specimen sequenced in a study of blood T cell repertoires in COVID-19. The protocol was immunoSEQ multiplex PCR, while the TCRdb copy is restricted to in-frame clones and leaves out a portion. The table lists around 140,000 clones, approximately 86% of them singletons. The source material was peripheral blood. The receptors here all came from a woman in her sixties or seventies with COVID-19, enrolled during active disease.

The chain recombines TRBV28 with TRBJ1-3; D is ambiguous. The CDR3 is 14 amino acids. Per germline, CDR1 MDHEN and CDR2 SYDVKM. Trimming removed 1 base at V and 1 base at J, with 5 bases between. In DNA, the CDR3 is TGTGCCAGCAGTTTATCGGGATCTGGAAACACCATATATTTT. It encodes CASSLSGSGNTIYF.

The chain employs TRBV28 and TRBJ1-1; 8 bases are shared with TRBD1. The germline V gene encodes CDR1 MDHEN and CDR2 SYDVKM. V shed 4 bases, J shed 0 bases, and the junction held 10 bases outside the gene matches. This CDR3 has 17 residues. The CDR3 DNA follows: TGTGCCAGCAGTTCTTGGGGACAGGCTTTCATGAACACTGAAGCTTTCTTT. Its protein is CASSSWGQAFMNTEAFF.

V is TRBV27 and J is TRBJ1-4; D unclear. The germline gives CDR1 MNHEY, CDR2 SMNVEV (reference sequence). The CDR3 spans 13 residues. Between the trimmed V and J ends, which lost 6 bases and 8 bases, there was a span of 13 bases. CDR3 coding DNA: TGTGCCAGCAGAGGGAGTTTAGGGGAAAAACTGTTTTTT. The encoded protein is CASRGSLGEKLFF.

The CDR3 reads CSASSPRQGAQGTDTQYF. CDR3 sequence (DNA): TGCAGTGCTAGTTCGCCTCGGCAGGGGGCGCAAGGCACAGATACGCAGTATTTT. This chain links TRBV20-1 with TRBJ2-3, with 8 nucleotides matching TRBD1. Germline CDR1 DFQATT, CDR2 SNEGSKA (reference sequence). CDR3 length: 18 residues. V lost 3 bases to trimming and J lost 1 base; unmatched junction nucleotides: 15.

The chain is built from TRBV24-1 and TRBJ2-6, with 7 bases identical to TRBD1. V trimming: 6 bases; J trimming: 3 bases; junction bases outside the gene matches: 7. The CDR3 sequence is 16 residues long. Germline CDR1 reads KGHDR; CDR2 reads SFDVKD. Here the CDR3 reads CATSRGTGVGANVLTF. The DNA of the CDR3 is TGTGCCACCAGTAGGGGAACAGGGGTTGGGGCCAACGTCCTGACTTTC.

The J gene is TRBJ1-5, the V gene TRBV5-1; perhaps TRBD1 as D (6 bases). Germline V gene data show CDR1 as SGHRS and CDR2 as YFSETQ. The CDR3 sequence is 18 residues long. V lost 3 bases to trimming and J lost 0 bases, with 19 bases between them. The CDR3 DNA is TGCGCCAGCAGCTCTCAACCACGGACAGATGATAGCAATCAGCCCCAGCATTTT. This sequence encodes CASSSQPRTDDSNQPQHF.

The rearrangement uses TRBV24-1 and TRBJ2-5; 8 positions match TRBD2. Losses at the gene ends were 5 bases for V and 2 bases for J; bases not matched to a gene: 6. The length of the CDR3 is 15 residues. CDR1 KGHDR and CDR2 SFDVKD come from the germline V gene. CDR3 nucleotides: TGTGCCACCAGTGCCCCGGGGGGGGGACAAGAGACCCAGTACTTC. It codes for CATSAPGGGQETQYF.

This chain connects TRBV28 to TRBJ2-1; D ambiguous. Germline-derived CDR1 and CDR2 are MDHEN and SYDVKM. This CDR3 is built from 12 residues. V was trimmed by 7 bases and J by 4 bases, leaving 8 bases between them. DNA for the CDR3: TGTGCCAGCAAAACCAGTTACAATGAGCAGTTCTTC. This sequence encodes CASKTSYNEQFF.

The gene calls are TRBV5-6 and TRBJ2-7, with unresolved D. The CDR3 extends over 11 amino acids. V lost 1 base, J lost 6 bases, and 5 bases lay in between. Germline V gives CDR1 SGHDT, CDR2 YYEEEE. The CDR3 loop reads CASSLMSEQYF. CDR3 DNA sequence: TGTGCCAGCAGCTTGATGAGCGAGCAGTACTTC.

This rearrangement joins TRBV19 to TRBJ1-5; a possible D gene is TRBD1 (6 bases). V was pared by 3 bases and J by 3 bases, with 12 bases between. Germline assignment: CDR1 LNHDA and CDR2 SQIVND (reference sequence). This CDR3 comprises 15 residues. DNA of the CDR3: TGTGCCAGTAGTATCGAGAGGGGGACCAATCAGCCCCAGCATTTT. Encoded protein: CASSIERGTNQPQHF. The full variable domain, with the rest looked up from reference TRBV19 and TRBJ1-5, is DGGITQSPKYLFRKEGQNVTLSCEQNLNHDAMYWYRQDPGQGLRLIYYSQIVNDFQKGDIAEGYSVSREKKESFPLTVTSAQKNPTAFYLCASSIERGTNQPQHFGDGTRLSIL.

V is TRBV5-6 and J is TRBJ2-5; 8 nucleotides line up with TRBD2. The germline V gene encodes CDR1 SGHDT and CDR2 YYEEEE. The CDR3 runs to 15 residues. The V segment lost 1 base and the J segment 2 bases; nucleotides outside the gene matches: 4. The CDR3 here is CASSLLSGVQETQYF. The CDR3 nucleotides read TGTGCCAGCAGCTTGCTTAGCGGGGTACAAGAGACCCAGTACTTC. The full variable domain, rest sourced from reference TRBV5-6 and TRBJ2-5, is DAGVTQSPTHLIKTRGQQVTLRCSPKSGHDTVSWYQQALGQGPQFIFQYYEEEERQRGNFPDRFSGHQFPNYSSELNVNALLLGDSALYLCASSLLSGVQETQYFGPGTRLLVL.

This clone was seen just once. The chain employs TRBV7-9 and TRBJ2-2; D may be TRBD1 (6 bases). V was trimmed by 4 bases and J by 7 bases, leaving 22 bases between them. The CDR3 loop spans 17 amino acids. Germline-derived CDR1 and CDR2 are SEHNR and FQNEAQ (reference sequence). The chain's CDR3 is CASSSKRGITPGGELFF. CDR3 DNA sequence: TGTGCCAGCAGCTCAAAAAGGGGGATCACCCCCGGCGGGGAGCTGTTTTTT.

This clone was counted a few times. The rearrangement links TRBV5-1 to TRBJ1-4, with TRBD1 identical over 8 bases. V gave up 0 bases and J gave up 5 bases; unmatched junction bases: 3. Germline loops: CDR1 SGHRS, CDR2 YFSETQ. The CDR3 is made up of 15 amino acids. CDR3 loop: CASSLEGQGNEKLFF. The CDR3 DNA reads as TGCGCCAGCAGCTTGGAAGGACAGGGAAATGAAAAACTGTTTTTT.

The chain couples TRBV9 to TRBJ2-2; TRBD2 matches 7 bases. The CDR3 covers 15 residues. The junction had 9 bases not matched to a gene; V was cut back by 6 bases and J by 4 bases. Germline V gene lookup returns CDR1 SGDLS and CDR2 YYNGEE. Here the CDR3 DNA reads TGTGCCAGCACCGCTTGGACGGGGGGCACCGGGGAGCTGTTTTTT. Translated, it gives CASTAWTGGTGELFF.

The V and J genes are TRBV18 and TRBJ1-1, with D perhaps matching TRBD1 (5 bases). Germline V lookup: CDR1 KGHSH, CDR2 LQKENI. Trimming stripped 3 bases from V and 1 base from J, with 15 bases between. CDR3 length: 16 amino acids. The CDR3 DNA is TGTGCCAGCTCACCCTATTCCTATACAGGGAACACTGAAGCTTTCTTT. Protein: CASSPYSYTGNTEAFF.